The 18 T cell receptor beta chains below all came from one sample that was sequenced in a study of blood T cell repertoires in COVID-19. The table came from immunoSEQ multiplex PCR; TCRdb's copy has only in-frame clones and leaves some out. Of under 25,000 clones listed, roughly 84% are singletons. The source material was peripheral blood. These receptors all stem from an elderly man with active or convalescent COVID-19.

This chain joins TRBV27 and TRBJ2-7, with a possible D match to TRBD2 (5 bases). Germline V gene data show CDR1 as MNHEY and CDR2 as SMNVEV (reference sequence). Trimming removed 4 bases from V and 3 bases from J, with 16 bases in between. CDR3 length equals 15 residues. DNA of the CDR3: TGTGCCAGCAGTTACCTAGCAAGGGCTCTCTACGAGCAGTACTTC. It yields the protein CASSYLARALYEQYF.

This clone was counted between two and nine times. The chain employs TRBV18 and TRBJ1-2; TRBD1 aligns across 8 bases. The CDR3 consists of 11 residues. V shed 6 bases and J 7 bases; nucleotides not matched to a gene: 1. Germline CDR1 KGHSH, CDR2 LQKENI. CDR3 nucleotide sequence: TGTGCCAGCTCGGACAGGGCTGGCTACACCTTC. Its translation: CASSDRAGYTF.

This clone was recorded a few times. The rearrangement joins TRBV5-5 to TRBJ2-1; TRBD1 aligns across 9 bases. V lost 5 bases to trimming and J lost 2 bases; unmatched junction nucleotides: 2. The CDR3 sequence is 14 residues long. Germline lookup yields CDR1 SGHKS and CDR2 YYEKEE (reference sequence). This CDR3 reads CASSGTGPYNEQFF. The CDR3 DNA reads TGTGCCAGCAGTGGGACAGGGCCCTACAATGAGCAGTTCTTC.

The CDR3, as DNA: TGTGCCAGCAGTGATTACAACGAGCAGTACTTC. This translates into CASSDYNEQYF. The chain uses TRBV2 and TRBJ2-7; D unresolved. The CDR3 is 11 amino acids. Germline V CDR1 and CDR2: SNHLY, FYNNEI. V gave up 3 bases and J gave up 5 bases, with 5 bases separating them.

The V call is TRBV19, the J call TRBJ1-5; tentative D call: TRBD1 (6 bases). The CDR3 is made up of 14 amino acids. With 10 bases removed from V and 6 bases from J, the gap between germline ends came to 19 bases. The germline V gene encodes CDR1 LNHDA and CDR2 SQIVND (reference sequence). The CDR3 reads CATCRGARIQPQHF. The DNA of the CDR3 is TGTGCCACCTGCCGGGGGGCGCGGATTCAGCCCCAGCATTTT.

The J gene is TRBJ2-4, the V gene TRBV7-6; 11 nucleotides line up with TRBD2. This CDR3 spans 17 amino acids. The trim removed 1 base at V and 7 bases at J, leaving 9 bases unmatched. CDR1 and CDR2 (germline): SGHVS, FNYEAQ. This CDR3 is CASSLGLAGKEGNIQYF. The DNA of the CDR3 is TGTGCCAGCAGCTTAGGACTAGCGGGAAAGGAGGGGAACATTCAGTACTTC.

J is TRBJ2-7 and V is TRBV19, with a possible D match to TRBD2 (5 bases). The CDR3 runs to 16 residues. CDR1 and CDR2 (germline): LNHDA, SQIVND (reference sequence). V was shortened by 3 bases and J by 0 bases, with 15 bases between the two germline ends. The CDR3 spells CASSMSGSASSYEQYF. The CDR3, as DNA: TGTGCCAGTAGTATGTCCGGTAGCGCGAGCTCCTACGAGCAGTACTTC.

The J gene is TRBJ1-2, the V gene TRBV12-3 or TRBV12-4; D gene uncertain. The CDR3 loop spans 12 amino acids. The V gene lost 1 base and the J gene lost 5 bases, with 5 bases spanning the gap. The CDR3 DNA follows: TGTGCCAGCAGTTTAGGCACATATGGCTACACCTTC. Its protein is CASSLGTYGYTF.

This rearrangement joins TRBV7-9 to TRBJ2-5, with D unclear. V was cut by 1 base and J by 4 bases, with 13 bases left in between. There are 15 residues in the CDR3. Germline V lookup: CDR1 SEHNR, CDR2 FQNEAQ (reference sequence). The CDR3 DNA sequence: TGTGCCAGCAGCTTAGGATGGAGAATTGGAGAGACCCAGTACTTC. It encodes CASSLGWRIGETQYF.

This chain links TRBV7-2 with TRBJ2-3, with 8 bases aligning to TRBD2. Germline CDR1 reads SGHTA; CDR2 reads FQGNSA. The CDR3 spans 16 residues. Trimming at V came to 5 bases and at J to 4 bases, leaving 11 bases not matched to a gene. CDR3 in DNA: TGTGCCAGCAGCAAAAGAGGCGGTAGCGGGGCAGATACGCAGTATTTT. Its protein product is CASSKRGGSGADTQYF.

The chain has TRBV28 and TRBJ1-4; D call uncertain. The CDR3 consists of 15 residues. Germline CDR1 reads MDHEN; CDR2 reads SYDVKM. V was cut by 1 base and J by 6 bases, with 12 bases left in between. Written as DNA, the CDR3 is TGTGCCAGCAGTTTATTGGCCGGGAGGTATGAAAAACTGTTTTTT. Its protein product is CASSLLAGRYEKLFF. Using reference TRBV28 and TRBJ1-4 for the parts outside the CDR3, the full variable domain is DVKVTQSSRYLVKRTGEKVFLECVQDMDHENMFWYRQDPGLGLRLIYFSYDVKMKEKGDIPEGYSVSREKKERFSLILESASTNQTSMYLCASSLLAGRYEKLFFGSGTQLSVL.

This chain links TRBV6-5 with TRBJ1-5; perhaps TRBD1 as D (6 bases). CDR1 is MNHEY and CDR2 is SVGAGI in the germline V gene. The CDR3 is 14 amino acids. The V and J ends lost 6 bases and 6 bases respectively, with 15 bases between them. CDR3 residues: CASRGLVGGQPQHF. The CDR3 DNA follows: TGTGCCAGCAGGGGACTAGTAGGGGGTCAGCCCCAGCATTTT.

This chain links TRBV4-1 with TRBJ1-5; maybe TRBD1 (5 bases). Germline V CDR1 and CDR2: MGHRA, YSYEKL. CDR3 size: 17 residues. V was clipped by 1 base and J by 5 bases, with 18 bases between them. In DNA form, the CDR3 reads TGCGCCAGCAGCCAAGTTCGGTCAAACAGGTTGGATCAGCCCCAGCATTTT. It yields the protein CASSQVRSNRLDQPQHF.

V is TRBV5-1 and J is TRBJ1-4; D is ambiguous. Germline CDR1 SGHRS, CDR2 YFSETQ. This CDR3 comprises 16 residues. The ends were cut back, 0 bases at V and 7 bases at J, with 16 bases in the middle. For the CDR3, the DNA is TGCGCCAGCAGCTTGGGTGGAGGGAGCATAGTTGAAAAACTGTTTTTT. Translation: CASSLGGGSIVEKLFF.

The table lists this clone with a count of one. This sequence joins TRBV3-1 (or the pseudogene TRBV3-2) and TRBJ1-4; 9 bases match TRBD1. The ends lost 3 bases at V and 8 bases at J; junction bases unmatched: 10. The CDR3 spans 16 residues. The germline gives CDR1 LGHDT, CDR2 YNNKEL (reference sequence). As DNA, the CDR3 is TGTGCCAGCAGCCATCCCACAGGGGGCGCGAGGGAAAAACTGTTTTTT. Translation: CASSHPTGGAREKLFF.

CDR3 loop: CASSSGQYGQPQHF. CDR3 in DNA: TGCGCCAGCAGCTCCGGACAGTACGGTCAGCCCCAGCATTTT. This rearrangement joins TRBV5-1 to TRBJ1-5; maybe TRBD1 (6 bases). Germline CDR1 reads SGHRS; CDR2 reads YFSETQ. Trimming took 3 bases from V and 6 from J, leaving 13 bases between them. The CDR3 has 14 amino acids.

The chain links TRBV28 to TRBJ1-5; D is unresolved. This CDR3 is built from 15 residues. Germline V gene data show CDR1 as MDHEN and CDR2 as SYDVKM. V was clipped by 8 bases and J by 2 bases, with 16 bases between them. In DNA form, the CDR3 reads TGTGCCAGCCTTAAGCCGTTCGGGGGCAATCAGCCCCAGCATTTT. This gives the protein CASLKPFGGNQPQHF.

The genes are TRBV24-1 and TRBJ2-1, with 7 bases lining up with TRBD2. Trimming removed 4 bases from V and 12 bases from J; junction bases left unmatched: 8. CDR1 and CDR2 (germline): KGHDR, SFDVKD. CDR3 length: 13 amino acids. The CDR3 spells CATSDPGLDRQFF. CDR3 in DNA: TGTGCCACCAGTGACCCAGGACTAGATAGGCAGTTCTTC.